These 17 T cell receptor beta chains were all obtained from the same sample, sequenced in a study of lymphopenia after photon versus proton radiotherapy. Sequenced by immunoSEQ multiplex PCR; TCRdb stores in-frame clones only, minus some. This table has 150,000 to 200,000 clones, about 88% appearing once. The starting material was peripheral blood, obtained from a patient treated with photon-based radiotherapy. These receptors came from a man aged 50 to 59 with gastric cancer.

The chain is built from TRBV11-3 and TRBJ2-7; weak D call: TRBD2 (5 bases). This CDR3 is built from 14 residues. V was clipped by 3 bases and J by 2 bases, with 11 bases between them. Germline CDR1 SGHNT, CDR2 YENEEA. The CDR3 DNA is TGTGCCAGCAGCTTGGCGGACTCTACCTACGAGCAGTACTTC. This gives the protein CASSLADSTYEQYF. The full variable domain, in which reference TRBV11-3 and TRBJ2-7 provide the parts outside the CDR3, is EAGVVQSPRYKIIEKKQPVAFWCNPISGHNTLYWYLQNLGQGPELLIRYENEEAVDDSQLPKDRFSAERLKGVDSTLKIQPAELGDSAVYLCASSLADSTYEQYFGPGTRLTVT.

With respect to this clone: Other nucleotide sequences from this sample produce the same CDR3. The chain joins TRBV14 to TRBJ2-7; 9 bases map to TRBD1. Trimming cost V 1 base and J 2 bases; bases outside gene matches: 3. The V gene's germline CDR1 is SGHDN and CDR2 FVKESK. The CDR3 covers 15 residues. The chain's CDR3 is CASSQAGTGPYEQYF. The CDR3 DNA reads TGTGCCAGCAGCCAAGCAGGGACAGGGCCCTACGAGCAGTACTTC. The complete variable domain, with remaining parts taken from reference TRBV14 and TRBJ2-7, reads EAGVTQFPSHSVIEKGQTVTLRCDPISGHDNLYWYRRVMGKEIKFLLHFVKESKQDESGMPNNRFLAERTGGTYSTLKVQPAELEDSGVYFCASSQAGTGPYEQYFGPGTRLTVT.

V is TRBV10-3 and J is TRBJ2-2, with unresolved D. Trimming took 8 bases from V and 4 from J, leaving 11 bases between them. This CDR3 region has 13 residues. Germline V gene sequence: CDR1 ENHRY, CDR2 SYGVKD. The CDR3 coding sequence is TGTGCCATCCGTTGGGTGGGCACCGGGGAGCTGTTTTTT. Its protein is CAIRWVGTGELFF.

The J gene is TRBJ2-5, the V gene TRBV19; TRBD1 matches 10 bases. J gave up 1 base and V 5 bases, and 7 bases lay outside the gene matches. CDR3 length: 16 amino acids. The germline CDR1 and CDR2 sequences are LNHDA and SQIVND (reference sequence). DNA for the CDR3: TGTGCCAGTAGTCCTGGGACAGGGGAACCCCAAGAGACCCAGTACTTC. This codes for CASSPGTGEPQETQYF. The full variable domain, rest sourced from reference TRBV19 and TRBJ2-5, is DGGITQSPKYLFRKEGQNVTLSCEQNLNHDAMYWYRQDPGQGLRLIYYSQIVNDFQKGDIAEGYSVSREKKESFPLTVTSAQKNPTAFYLCASSPGTGEPQETQYFGPGTRLLVL.

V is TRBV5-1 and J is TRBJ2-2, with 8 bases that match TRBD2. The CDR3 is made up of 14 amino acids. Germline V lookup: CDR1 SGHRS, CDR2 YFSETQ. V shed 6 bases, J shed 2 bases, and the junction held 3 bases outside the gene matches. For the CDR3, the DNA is TGCGCCAGCACCGCGGGAGGTAACACCGGGGAGCTGTTTTTT. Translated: CASTAGGNTGELFF.

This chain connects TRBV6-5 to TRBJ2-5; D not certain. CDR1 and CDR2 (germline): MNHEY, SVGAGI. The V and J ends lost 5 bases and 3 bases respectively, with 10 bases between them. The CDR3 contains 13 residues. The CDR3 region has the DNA TGTGCCAGCAGTCGAAACGTTAAAGAGACCCAGTACTTC. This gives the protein CASSRNVKETQYF.

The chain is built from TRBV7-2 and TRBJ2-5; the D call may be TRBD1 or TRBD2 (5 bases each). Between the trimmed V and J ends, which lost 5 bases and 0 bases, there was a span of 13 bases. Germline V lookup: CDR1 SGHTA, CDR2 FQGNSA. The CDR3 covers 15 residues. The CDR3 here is CASSPQWGYQETQYF. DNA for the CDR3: TGTGCCAGCAGCCCTCAGTGGGGGTACCAAGAGACCCAGTACTTC.

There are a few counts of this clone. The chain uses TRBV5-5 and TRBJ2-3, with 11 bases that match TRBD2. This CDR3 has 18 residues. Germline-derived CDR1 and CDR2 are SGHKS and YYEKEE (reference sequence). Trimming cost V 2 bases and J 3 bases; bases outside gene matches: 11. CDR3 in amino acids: CASSLYPVGTSGTDTQYF. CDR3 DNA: TGTGCCAGCAGCTTATACCCCGTGGGGACTAGCGGTACAGATACGCAGTATTTT. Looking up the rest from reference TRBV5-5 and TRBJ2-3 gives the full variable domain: DAGVTQSPTHLIKTRGQQVTLRCSPISGHKSVSWYQQVLGQGPQFIFQYYEKEERGRGNFPDRFSARQFPNYSSELNVNALLLGDSALYLCASSLYPVGTSGTDTQYFGPGTRLTVL.

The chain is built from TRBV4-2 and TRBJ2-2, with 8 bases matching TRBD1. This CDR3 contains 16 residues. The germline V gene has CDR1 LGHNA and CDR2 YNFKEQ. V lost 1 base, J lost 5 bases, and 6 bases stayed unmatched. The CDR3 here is CASSQVEQGGTGELFF. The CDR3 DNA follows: TGTGCCAGCAGCCAAGTTGAACAGGGGGGTACCGGGGAGCTGTTTTTT.

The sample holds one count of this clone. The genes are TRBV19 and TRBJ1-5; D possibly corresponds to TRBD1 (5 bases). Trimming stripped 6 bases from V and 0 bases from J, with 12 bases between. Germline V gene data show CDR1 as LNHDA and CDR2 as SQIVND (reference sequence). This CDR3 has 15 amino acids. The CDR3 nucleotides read TGTGCCAGTAGGCCGACAGACAATAGCAATCAGCCCCAGCATTTT. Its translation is CASRPTDNSNQPQHF.

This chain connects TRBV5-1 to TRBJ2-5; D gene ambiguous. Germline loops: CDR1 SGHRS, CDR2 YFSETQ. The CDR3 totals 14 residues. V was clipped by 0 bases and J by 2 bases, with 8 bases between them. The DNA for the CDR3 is TGCGCCAGCAGCTTGGGGCTCCATCAAGAGACCCAGTACTTC. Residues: CASSLGLHQETQYF.

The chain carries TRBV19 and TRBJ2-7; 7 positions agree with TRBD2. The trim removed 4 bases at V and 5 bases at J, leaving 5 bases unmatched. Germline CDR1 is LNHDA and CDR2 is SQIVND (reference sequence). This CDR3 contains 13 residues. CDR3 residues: CASSTGLENEQYF. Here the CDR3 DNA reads TGTGCCAGTAGTACAGGACTAGAAAACGAGCAGTACTTC.

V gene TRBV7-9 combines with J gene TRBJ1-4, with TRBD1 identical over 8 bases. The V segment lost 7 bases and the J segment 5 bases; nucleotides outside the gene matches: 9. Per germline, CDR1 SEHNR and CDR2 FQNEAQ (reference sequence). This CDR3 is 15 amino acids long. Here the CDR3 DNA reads TGTGCCAGCAATCTCGCCAGGACAGGGAATGAAAAACTGTTTTTT. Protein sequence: CASNLARTGNEKLFF.

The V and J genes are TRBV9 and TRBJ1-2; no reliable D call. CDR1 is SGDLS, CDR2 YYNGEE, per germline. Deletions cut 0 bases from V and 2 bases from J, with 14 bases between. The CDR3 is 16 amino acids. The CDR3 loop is CASSVAPPPNNYGYTF. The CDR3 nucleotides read TGTGCCAGCAGCGTAGCTCCTCCGCCAAACAACTATGGCTACACCTTC.

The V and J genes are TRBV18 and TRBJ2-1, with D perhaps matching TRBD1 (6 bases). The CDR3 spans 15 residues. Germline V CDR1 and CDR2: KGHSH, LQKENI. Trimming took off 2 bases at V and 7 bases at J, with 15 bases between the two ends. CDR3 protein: CASSPSQGSVNEQFF. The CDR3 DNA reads TGTGCCAGCTCACCATCGCAGGGGAGTGTGAATGAGCAGTTCTTC. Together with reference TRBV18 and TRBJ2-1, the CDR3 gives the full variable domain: NAGVMQNPRHLVRRRGQEARLRCSPMKGHSHVYWYRQLPEEGLKFMVYLQKENIIDESGMPKERFSAEFPKEGPSILRIQQVVRGDSAAYFCASSPSQGSVNEQFFGPGTRLTVL.

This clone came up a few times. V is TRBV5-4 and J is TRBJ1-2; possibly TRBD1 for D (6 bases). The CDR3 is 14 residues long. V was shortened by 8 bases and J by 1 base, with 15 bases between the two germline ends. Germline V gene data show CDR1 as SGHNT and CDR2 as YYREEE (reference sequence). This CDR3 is CASGGRGGNYGYTF. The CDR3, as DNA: TGTGCCAGTGGGGGCAGGGGAGGTAACTATGGCTACACCTTC.

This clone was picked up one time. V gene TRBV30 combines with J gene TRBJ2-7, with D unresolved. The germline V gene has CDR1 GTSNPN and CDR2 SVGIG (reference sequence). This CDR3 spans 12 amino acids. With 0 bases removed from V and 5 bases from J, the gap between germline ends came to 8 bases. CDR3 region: CAWSVPLHEQYF. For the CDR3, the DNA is TGTGCCTGGAGTGTACCCTTACACGAGCAGTACTTC.